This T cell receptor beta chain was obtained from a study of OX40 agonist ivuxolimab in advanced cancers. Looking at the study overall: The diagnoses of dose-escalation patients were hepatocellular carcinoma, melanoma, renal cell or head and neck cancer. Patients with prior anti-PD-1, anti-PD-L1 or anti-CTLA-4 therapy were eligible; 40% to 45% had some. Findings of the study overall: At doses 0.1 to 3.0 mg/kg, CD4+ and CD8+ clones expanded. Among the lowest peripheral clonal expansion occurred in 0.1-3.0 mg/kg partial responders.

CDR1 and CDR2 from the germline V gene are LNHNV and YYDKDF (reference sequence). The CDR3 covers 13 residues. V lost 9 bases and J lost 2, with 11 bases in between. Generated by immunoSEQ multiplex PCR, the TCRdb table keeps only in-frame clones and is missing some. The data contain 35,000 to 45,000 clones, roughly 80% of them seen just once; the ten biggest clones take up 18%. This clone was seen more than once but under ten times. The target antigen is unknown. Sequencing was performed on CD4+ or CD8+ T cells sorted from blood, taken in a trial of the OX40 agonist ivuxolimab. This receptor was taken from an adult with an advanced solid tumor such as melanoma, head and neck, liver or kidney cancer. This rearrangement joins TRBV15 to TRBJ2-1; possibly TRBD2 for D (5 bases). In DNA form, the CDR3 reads TGTGCCACAACGTCCGGGACCTACAATGAGCAGTTCTTC. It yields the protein CATTSGTYNEQFF.